The T cell receptor beta chain under discussion was sequenced for a study of OX40 agonist ivuxolimab in advanced cancers. Regarding the study as a whole: Averaged across samples, CD8+ T cells carried more expanded clones than CD4+ did.

Note on this clone: Its antigen is unidentified.

The germline CDR1 and CDR2 sequences are MGHRA and YSYEKL. Trimming took 1 base from V and 0 from J, leaving 10 bases between them. The CDR3 consists of 16 residues. Here immunoSEQ multiplex PCR was the method, and the copy in TCRdb shows in-frame clones only, minus some. The sample lists tens of thousands of clones; under 85% were seen once. This clonotype was obtained from an adult with an advanced solid tumor such as melanoma, head and neck, liver or kidney cancer. Material: CD4+ or CD8+ T cells sorted from blood, obtained in a trial of the OX40 agonist ivuxolimab. V usage is TRBV4-1 and J usage is TRBJ2-1; tentatively, D is TRBD2 (5 bases). CDR3 protein: CASSQVDLLSYNEQFF. Written as DNA, the CDR3 is TGCGCCAGCAGCCAAGTGGACTTGCTCTCCTACAATGAGCAGTTCTTC.